What follows is one T cell receptor (beta chain) and its context. The target antigen is unknown. Profiled with immunoSEQ multiplex PCR; TCRdb holds only in-frame clones, not every one. The table lists approximately 94,000 clones, around 89% of them singletons, with around 0.15% in the top ten. This sample is part of a study of OX40 agonist ivuxolimab in advanced cancers. Points from the study as a whole: Mean expanded clone counts were higher in CD8+ than CD4+ T cells.

Germline CDR1 reads SEHNR; CDR2 reads FQNEAQ (reference sequence). The CDR3 has 16 residues. The V end lost 1 base, the J end lost 1 base, and 11 bases lay between the germline ends. This chain joins TRBV7-9 and TRBJ2-4; tentative D call: TRBD2 (6 bases). Material: CD4+ or CD8+ T cells sorted from blood, obtained in a trial of the OX40 agonist ivuxolimab. The receptor was isolated from an adult with an advanced solid tumor such as melanoma, head and neck, liver or kidney cancer. The CDR3 sequence: CASSLGGSGAKNIQYF. Written as DNA, the CDR3 is TGTGCCAGCAGCTTAGGAGGGAGCGGGGCCAAAAACATTCAGTACTTC.